The T cell receptor beta chain described here comes from a study of blood T cell repertoires in COVID-19. As for the study in general: Spain, Italy and the United States supplied samples that represented acute and convalescent COVID-19. PBMCs, B-cell-depleted T cells, or T cells provided the cDNA or gDNA that made up the material.

The J segment lost 1 base and the V segment lost 4 bases, leaving 6 bases of the junction unmatched. The CDR3 runs 16 residues. CDR1 and CDR2 (germline): SGHTA, FQGNSA. Original processing notes: The authors estimated nucleated cell counts from reference gene primer amplification. The method was immunoSEQ multiplex PCR; TCRdb's version includes in-frame clones alone and lacks a portion of them. V and J calls plus clone size are reproduced from that table; the DNA served to infer D and trimming. Among some 73,000 clones, 80% to 85% were seen once, and the ten largest hold around 27%. This clonotype was sampled from a human donor in a cohort sampled during active COVID-19. Material: peripheral blood. This chain uses TRBV7-2 with TRBJ2-3; 9 nucleotides line up with TRBD2. CDR3 sequence (DNA): TGTGCCAGCAGCTCCAGAGCGGGGGGCGGCACAGATACGCAGTATTTT. Translating gives CASSSRAGGGTDTQYF.